Listed below are T cell receptor beta chains from one sample, sequenced in a study of CD8 T cells in Susac syndrome. TCRdb passed the immunoSEQ multiplex PCR reads through MiXCR, listing each CDR3 protein once. The table records roughly 110,000 distinct CDR3 sequences, about nine tenths of them present only once. The sample consisted of CD8+ T cells from PBMCs. These TCRs come from a human donor in good health. The CDR3 runs from the conserved cysteine through the conserved F or W. D genes are given only for firm matches. The listing skips clone size in some rows; elsewhere it reads once, few, many or a size class.

cdr3_nt: TGTGCCAGCAGCCAAGGGACGTATCAGCCCCAGCATTTT
cdr3_aa: CASSQGTYQPQHF
d_call: .
j_call: TRBJ1-5
v_call: TRBV14
clone_size: .

cdr3_nt: TGCAGTGCTAGTCTAGGGGGATCCTCCGGGGAGCTGTTTTTT
cdr3_aa: CSASLGGSSGELFF
d_call: .
j_call: TRBJ2-2
v_call: TRBV20-1
clone_size: .

cdr3_nt: TGTGCCAGCAGTGAAAGCGGGGGTGGTGAGCAGTTCTTC
cdr3_aa: CASSESGGGEQFF
d_call: TRBD2
j_call: TRBJ2-1
v_call: TRBV2
clone_size: once

cdr3_nt: TGTGCCAGCAGTTTCACGACAGCGAACACTGAAGCTTTCTTT
cdr3_aa: CASSFTTANTEAFF
d_call: .
j_call: TRBJ1-1
v_call: TRBV6-2/TRBV6-3
clone_size: .

cdr3_nt: TGTGCCAGTAGTGACAGGGGGCGCGACGAGCAGTACTTC
cdr3_aa: CASSDRGRDEQYF
d_call: TRBD1
j_call: TRBJ2-7
v_call: TRBV19
clone_size: .

cdr3_nt: TGTGCCGGAGGGGATACGCAGTATTTT
cdr3_aa: CAGGDTQYF
d_call: .
j_call: TRBJ2-3
v_call: TRBV2
clone_size: .

cdr3_nt: TGTGCCAGCACAGTGAACAATGAGCAGTTCTTC
cdr3_aa: CASTVNNEQFF
d_call: .
j_call: TRBJ2-1
v_call: TRBV3-1
clone_size: .

cdr3_nt: TGTGCCAACTGGAGGGGTGCTAACTATGGCTACACCTTC
cdr3_aa: CANWRGANYGYTF
d_call: .
j_call: TRBJ1-2
v_call: TRBV30
clone_size: .

cdr3_nt: TGTGCCAGCAGTTCACCGCGGACAGCGAACACTGAAGCTTTCTTT
cdr3_aa: CASSSPRTANTEAFF
d_call: .
j_call: TRBJ1-1
v_call: TRBV12-3/TRBV12-4
clone_size: .

cdr3_nt: TGCGCCAGCAGCTTGGAAGGGAACTACTATGGCTACACCTTC
cdr3_aa: CASSLEGNYYGYTF
d_call: .
j_call: TRBJ1-2
v_call: TRBV5-1
clone_size: .

cdr3_nt: TGTGCCAGCAGCGTAGGTCAGGGCCGACCCTACTATGGCTACACCTTC
cdr3_aa: CASSVGQGRPYYGYTF
d_call: .
j_call: TRBJ1-2
v_call: TRBV9
clone_size: .

cdr3_nt: TGTGCCAGCAGCTTAGAGAAGGGTATGAACACTGAAGCTTTCTTT
cdr3_aa: CASSLEKGMNTEAFF
d_call: .
j_call: TRBJ1-1
v_call: TRBV7-9
clone_size: .

cdr3_nt: TGCAGCGTTGAAACCAGCACAGATACGCAGTATTTT
cdr3_aa: CSVETSTDTQYF
d_call: .
j_call: TRBJ2-3
v_call: TRBV29-1
clone_size: .

cdr3_nt: TGTGCCAGCAGCTTGCCGGGACAAAGGACCACCGGGGAGCTGTTTTTT
cdr3_aa: CASSLPGQRTTGELFF
d_call: .
j_call: TRBJ2-2
v_call: TRBV5-4
clone_size: .

cdr3_nt: TGTGCCAGCACCGACGCAGGACAGGGGAAGACCAAAAACATTCAGTACTTC
cdr3_aa: CASTDAGQGKTKNIQYF
d_call: TRBD1
j_call: TRBJ2-4
v_call: TRBV6-2/TRBV6-3
clone_size: .

cdr3_nt: TGCAGTGCTAGAGATGACAGAGAACTCTATGGCTACACCTTC
cdr3_aa: CSARDDRELYGYTF
d_call: .
j_call: TRBJ1-2
v_call: TRBV20-1
clone_size: .

cdr3_nt: TGTGCCAGCAGCCCCCGGGGCAGTAGAGGATCAGGGGAAAAACTGTTTTTT
cdr3_aa: CASSPRGSRGSGEKLFF
d_call: .
j_call: TRBJ1-4
v_call: TRBV7-2
clone_size: few

cdr3_nt: TGTGCCAGCAACTCTACCTCGACAGGGAGAGTAGCCAAAAACATTCAGTACTTC
cdr3_aa: CASNSTSTGRVAKNIQYF
d_call: TRBD1
j_call: TRBJ2-4
v_call: TRBV5-4
clone_size: once

cdr3_nt: TGTGCCAGCAGCGCCCTTGGGGGTTTCGACGGCAATCAGCCCCAGCATTTT
cdr3_aa: CASSALGGFDGNQPQHF
d_call: .
j_call: TRBJ1-5
v_call: TRBV7-8
clone_size: few

cdr3_nt: TGCAGTGCTAGAGATGGGGCTAAACTCGACAATGAGCAGTTCTTC
cdr3_aa: CSARDGAKLDNEQFF
d_call: .
j_call: TRBJ2-1
v_call: TRBV20-1
clone_size: .

cdr3_nt: TGTGCCAGCAGTTTCTCGAGTGGGGACAGGGACTACGAGCAGTACTTC
cdr3_aa: CASSFSSGDRDYEQYF
d_call: TRBD1
j_call: TRBJ2-7
v_call: TRBV27
clone_size: once

cdr3_nt: TGTGCCAGCAGTTTATTCCGGGACAGGGATTCGGGTGAAAAACTGTTTTTT
cdr3_aa: CASSLFRDRDSGEKLFF
d_call: TRBD1
j_call: TRBJ1-4
v_call: TRBV28
clone_size: .

cdr3_nt: TGTGCCAGCAGCTCTCGTCTGGGGGCCAAGGAACTGTTTTTT
cdr3_aa: CASSSRLGAKELFF
d_call: .
j_call: TRBJ1-4
v_call: TRBV11-1
clone_size: .

cdr3_nt: TGCAGTGCTAGACACCGTCGGACAGAAGTTTCAGAGACCCAGTACTTC
cdr3_aa: CSARHRRTEVSETQYF
d_call: .
j_call: TRBJ2-5
v_call: TRBV20-1
clone_size: .

cdr3_nt: TGCAGTGTTCAGGGGCCAGTAGAAGAGACCCAGTACTTC
cdr3_aa: CSVQGPVEETQYF
d_call: .
j_call: TRBJ2-5
v_call: TRBV20-1
clone_size: .

cdr3_nt: TGCGCCAGCAGCTTGGATGCAGGCGCTAACTATGGCTACACCTTC
cdr3_aa: CASSLDAGANYGYTF
d_call: .
j_call: TRBJ1-2
v_call: TRBV5-1
clone_size: .

cdr3_nt: TGTGCCAGCTCACCACCGGGAGGACAGGGGGTATATCAGCCCCAGCATTTT
cdr3_aa: CASSPPGGQGVYQPQHF
d_call: TRBD1
j_call: TRBJ1-5
v_call: TRBV18
clone_size: .